A single sample gave rise to the 31 T cell receptor beta chains below, sequenced in a study of OX40 agonist ivuxolimab in advanced cancers. The assay was immunoSEQ multiplex PCR, and TCRdb's table has in-frame clones only and misses some. The repertoire holds 65,000 to 100,000 clones, with roughly 94% as singletons. Source: CD4+ or CD8+ T cells sorted from blood, taken in a trial of the OX40 agonist ivuxolimab. All receptors come from an adult with an advanced solid tumor such as melanoma, head and neck, liver or kidney cancer.

The V call is TRBV2, the J call TRBJ2-7; D unclear. The CDR3 sequence is 15 residues long. Trimming stripped 1 base from V and 2 bases from J, with 12 bases between. The germline gives CDR1 SNHLY, CDR2 FYNNEI. In DNA form, the CDR3 reads TGTGCCAGCAGTGAAGGACAACTGACCCCCTACGAGCAGTACTTC. It is translated as CASSEGQLTPYEQYF.

J is TRBJ1-4 and V is TRBV29-1; a weak D match, TRBD1 (5 bases). The CDR3 is made up of 14 amino acids. CDR1 SQVTM and CDR2 ANQGSEA come from the germline V gene. V was cut by 6 bases and J by 7 bases, with 18 bases left in between. The CDR3 region is CSVDTGSGGEKLFF. The DNA of the CDR3 is TGCAGCGTAGACACTGGGTCGGGGGGTGAAAAACTGTTTTTT.

This rearrangement joins TRBV27 to TRBJ2-7; the match to TRBD2 covers 9 bases. The CDR3 totals 16 residues. The V segment lost 6 bases and the J segment 0 bases; nucleotides outside the gene matches: 9. From germline, CDR1 is MNHEY and CDR2 SMNVEV (reference sequence). CDR3 residues: CASRARTSASSYEQYF. DNA of the CDR3: TGTGCCAGCAGGGCGAGGACTAGCGCAAGCTCCTACGAGCAGTACTTC.

The chain joins TRBV28 to TRBJ2-7, with 7 bases fitting TRBD2. Losses at the gene ends were 2 bases for V and 4 bases for J; bases not matched to a gene: 8. This CDR3 spans 15 amino acids. Germline loops: CDR1 MDHEN, CDR2 SYDVKM. The CDR3 coding sequence is TGTGCCAGCAGTTTACTGACGGGAGGATCTTACGAGCAGTACTTC. Translation gives CASSLLTGGSYEQYF.

The CDR3 loop reads CASSLAGGGNQPQHF. The CDR3, as DNA: TGTGCCAGCAGCTTAGCAGGGGGCGGCAATCAGCCCCAGCATTTT. This chain connects TRBV11-1 to TRBJ1-5, with 7 bases that match TRBD1. Germline V CDR1 and CDR2: SGHAT, FQDESV (reference sequence). The CDR3 is 15 amino acids. The V segment lost 0 bases and the J segment 2 bases; nucleotides outside the gene matches: 1.

Of note for this clone: Being one base from a much bigger clone, this may be a read error. The rearrangement links TRBV5-4 to TRBJ2-7; 8 nucleotides agree with TRBD1. Germline V gene data show CDR1 as SGHNT and CDR2 as YYREEE (reference sequence). V was pared by 0 bases and J by 2 bases, with 1 base of the junction left unmatched. CDR3 length: 14 amino acids. CDR3 nucleotide sequence: TGTGCCAGCAGCTTGGAACAGGGGGCCTACGAGCAGTACTTC. Its protein product is CASSLEQGAYEQYF.

The rearrangement uses TRBV4-3 and TRBJ2-2; TRBD2 matches 8 bases. Germline CDR1 is LGHNA and CDR2 is YSLEER. With V trimmed by 0 bases and J by 6 bases, 9 bases remained unmatched. This CDR3 region has 17 residues. The CDR3 nucleotides are TGCGCCAGCAGCCAAGATGTAAAGCGGGAGATCCCCGGGGAGCTGTTTTTT. This codes for CASSQDVKREIPGELFF.

The chain recombines TRBV27 with TRBJ2-3; no clear D. Germline CDR1 MNHEY, CDR2 SMNVEV (reference sequence). The V and J ends lost 5 bases and 0 bases respectively, with 12 bases between them. This CDR3 has 15 residues. In DNA, the CDR3 is TGTGCCAGCAGTCTTAGGACCTATAGCACAGATACGCAGTATTTT. Residues: CASSLRTYSTDTQYF.

This chain joins TRBV28 and TRBJ1-1; TRBD1 matches at 7 bases. Trimming cost V 5 bases and J 4 bases; bases outside gene matches: 7. CDR1 is MDHEN, CDR2 SYDVKM, per germline. This CDR3 is built from 14 residues. For the CDR3, the DNA is TGTGCCAGCAGTCCTACAGGGGAGGGCACTGAAGCTTTCTTT. As protein: CASSPTGEGTEAFF.

The chain recombines TRBV9 with TRBJ2-5, with D possibly being TRBD1 or TRBD2 (5 bases each). Germline V gene lookup returns CDR1 SGDLS and CDR2 YYNGEE. The CDR3 covers 15 residues. V was pared by 0 bases and J by 2 bases, with 11 bases between. The CDR3 loop is CASSVGGSRQETQYF. The CDR3 region has the DNA TGTGCCAGCAGCGTAGGGGGGTCCAGACAAGAGACCCAGTACTTC.

The V gene is TRBV7-8, the J gene TRBJ1-4, with D unclear. The CDR3 covers 14 residues. The V end lost 4 bases, the J end lost 0 bases, and 6 bases lay between the germline ends. Germline values: CDR1 SGHVS, CDR2 FQNEAQ. In DNA form, the CDR3 reads TGTGCCAGCAGCTCGACTTCAACTAATGAAAAACTGTTTTTT. This codes for CASSSTSTNEKLFF.

The gene calls are TRBV5-4 and TRBJ2-3; TRBD2 matches at 9 bases. CDR3 length equals 16 residues. The germline V gene has CDR1 SGHNT and CDR2 YYREEE (reference sequence). Unmatched junction bases numbered 9, after V lost 1 base and J lost 6 bases. The CDR3 region has the DNA TGTGCCAGCAGCTTGTTAATAGCGGGGGTCACGGATACGCAGTATTTT. Protein sequence: CASSLLIAGVTDTQYF.

V is TRBV28 and J is TRBJ2-5, with D possibly matching TRBD2 (5 bases). V lost 4 bases and J 5 bases, leaving 23 bases between the germline ends. Germline values: CDR1 MDHEN, CDR2 SYDVKM. The CDR3 runs 17 residues. The CDR3 region is CASSSEPGVYPSETQYF. The CDR3 nucleotides are TGTGCCAGCAGTTCAGAACCCGGGGTTTATCCGTCGGAGACCCAGTACTTC.

CDR3 in amino acids: CASSPPQGMNTEAFF. In DNA form, the CDR3 reads TGTGCCAGCTCACCACCTCAAGGGATGAACACTGAAGCTTTCTTT. This chain uses TRBV18 with TRBJ1-1; D is unclear. Looked up from germline, CDR1 is KGHSH and CDR2 is LQKENI. The V end lost 0 bases, the J end lost 0 bases, and 8 bases lay between the germline ends. The length of the CDR3 is 15 residues.

This rearrangement joins TRBV6-6 to TRBJ2-2; the D gene is possibly TRBD2 (6 bases). Germline CDR1 and CDR2: MNHNY and SVGAGI (reference sequence). Trimming left V 6 bases short and J 5 bases short, with 19 bases between. The CDR3 covers 16 residues. As DNA, the CDR3 is TGTGCCAGCAGCCAGTGGGGGGAAGGTGGTACCGGGGAGCTGTTTTTT. Translated: CASSQWGEGGTGELFF.

This sequence joins TRBV4-2 and TRBJ2-7, with 7 positions matching TRBD1. The V and J ends lost 5 bases and 4 bases, in that order; junction bases with no gene match: 8. This CDR3 has 14 residues. The germline CDR1 and CDR2 sequences are LGHNA and YNFKEQ. The CDR3 spells CASSLRTGDYEQYF. In DNA form, the CDR3 reads TGTGCCAGCAGCTTGCGGACAGGTGATTACGAGCAGTACTTC.

The chain is built from TRBV6-1 and TRBJ1-5, with 7 bases matching TRBD1. Germline assignment: CDR1 MNHNS and CDR2 SASEGT. The V and J ends lost 3 bases and 6 bases, in that order; junction bases with no gene match: 11. The CDR3 contains 16 residues. CDR3 coding DNA: TGTGCCAGCAGTGACTTTATCAGGGGGAGGGGTCAGCCCCAGCATTTT. It specifies CASSDFIRGRGQPQHF.

The chain carries TRBV6-5 and TRBJ1-2; D perhaps matches TRBD1 (5 bases). The CDR3 runs 15 residues. The V end was cut by 0 bases, the J end by 3 bases, with 11 bases between. Germline V CDR1 and CDR2: MNHEY, SVGAGI. The CDR3 loop is CASSYSPGGDYGYTF. CDR3 DNA sequence: TGTGCCAGCAGTTACTCCCCCGGAGGGGACTATGGCTACACCTTC.

The V call is TRBV4-1, the J call TRBJ1-2, with TRBD1 matching over 9 bases. The CDR3 length is 15 residues. V trimming: 4 bases; J trimming: 3 bases; junction bases outside the gene matches: 6. From germline, CDR1 is MGHRA and CDR2 YSYEKL. CDR3 bases: TGCGCCAGCAGCCCTCAACAGGGGGCTTACTATGGCTACACCTTC. It encodes CASSPQQGAYYGYTF.

The chain couples TRBV21-1 to TRBJ1-5. TRBV21-1 has pseudogene status. The CDR3 is 13 amino acids. The CDR3 coding sequence is TGTGCCAGCAGCAAATTTGGCAATCAGCCCCAGCATTTT. Translated, it gives CASSKFGNQPQHF.

The chain employs TRBV27 and TRBJ2-7; TRBD2 aligns across 13 bases. V lost 4 bases, J lost 2 bases, and 8 bases stayed unmatched. Per germline, CDR1 MNHEY and CDR2 SMNVEV (reference sequence). The CDR3 spans 17 residues. In nucleotides, the CDR3 is TGTGCCAGCAGTTCCTGGACTAGCGGGAGTCGTCCCTACGAGCAGTACTTC. Its protein product is CASSSWTSGSRPYEQYF.

V usage is TRBV19 and J usage is TRBJ1-2; D is ambiguous. The CDR3 runs 13 residues. Per germline, CDR1 LNHDA and CDR2 SQIVND (reference sequence). The V end was cut by 8 bases, the J end by 1 base, with 11 bases between. The CDR3 sequence: CASANRSNYGYTF. The CDR3 region has the DNA TGTGCCAGTGCTAATAGGAGTAACTATGGCTACACCTTC.

On this clone itself: This sample includes further DNA sequences coding for the same CDR3. This rearrangement joins TRBV19 to TRBJ2-7; D possibly corresponds to TRBD1 (5 bases). Germline values: CDR1 LNHDA, CDR2 SQIVND (reference sequence). Trimming stripped 6 bases from V and 3 bases from J, with 9 bases between. CDR3 length: 12 residues. The CDR3 DNA reads TGTGCCAGTAGCCCAGACAGCTACGAGCAGTACTTC. Translation: CASSPDSYEQYF.

The chain couples TRBV11-1 to TRBJ2-3; 8 positions agree with TRBD2. V shed 0 bases and J 5 bases; nucleotides not matched to a gene: 4. Germline V gene lookup returns CDR1 SGHAT and CDR2 FQDESV (reference sequence). The length of the CDR3 is 15 residues. In nucleotides, the CDR3 is TGTGCCAGCAGCTTAGCTAGCGGGACGATAGATACGCAGTATTTT. Translation: CASSLASGTIDTQYF.

This chain uses TRBV28 with TRBJ2-5, with TRBD2 as a possible D gene (6 bases). The CDR3 is made up of 14 amino acids. V lost 6 bases and J lost 2, with 13 bases in between. Per the germline V gene, CDR1 is MDHEN and CDR2 is SYDVKM. The CDR3 bases are TGTGCCAGCAGCCAGGGACTGATACAAGAGACCCAGTACTTC. Residues: CASSQGLIQETQYF.

The V gene is TRBV6-6, the J gene TRBJ2-7; D unresolved. The CDR3 length is 14 residues. Germline CDR1 reads MNHNY; CDR2 reads SVGAGI (reference sequence). V lost 2 bases, J lost 1 base, and 9 bases lay in between. CDR3 sequence (DNA): TGTGCCAGCAGTTACGCAGGCGAGTCCTACGAGCAGTACTTC. Translated, it gives CASSYAGESYEQYF.

The V call is TRBV7-6, the J call TRBJ2-5, with D unclear. The germline CDR1 and CDR2 sequences are SGHVS and FNYEAQ. The V gene lost 6 bases and the J gene lost 5 bases, with 25 bases spanning the gap. The CDR3 totals 17 residues. The CDR3 sequence: CASSEASRVIVDETQYF. The DNA for the CDR3 is TGTGCCAGCAGTGAAGCTAGTAGGGTCATCGTCGACGAGACCCAGTACTTC.

This sequence joins TRBV19 and TRBJ1-3, with D uncertain. The V gene lost 1 base and the J gene lost 0 bases, with 10 bases spanning the gap. The CDR3 has 16 residues. Germline lookup yields CDR1 LNHDA and CDR2 SQIVND (reference sequence). The CDR3 reads CASSIGYNPSGNTIYF. The CDR3 bases are TGTGCCAGTAGTATAGGATACAACCCCTCTGGAAACACCATATATTTT.

This sequence joins TRBV9 and TRBJ1-1; 8 nucleotides line up with TRBD1. This CDR3 is built from 13 residues. Germline lookup yields CDR1 SGDLS and CDR2 YYNGEE. Trimming cost V 4 bases and J 5 bases; bases outside gene matches: 4. CDR3 DNA sequence: TGTGCCAGCAGCCTCACAGGGGGAACTGAAGCTTTCTTT. This gives the protein CASSLTGGTEAFF. The variable domain in full, with the rest retrieved from reference TRBV9 and TRBJ1-1, is DSGVTQTPKHLITATGQRVTLRCSPRSGDLSVYWYQQSLDQGLQFLIQYYNGEERAKGNILERFSAQQFPDLHSELNLSSLELGDSALYFCASSLTGGTEAFFGQGTRLTVV.

The chain is built from TRBV7-3 and TRBJ1-1; TRBD1 matches 12 bases. CDR1 is SGHTA, CDR2 FQGTGA, per germline. Trimming took 6 bases from V and 4 from J; bases not matched to a gene: 9. This CDR3 comprises 16 residues. This CDR3 is CASSPGTGGDGTEAFF. Written as DNA, the CDR3 is TGTGCCAGCAGTCCCGGGACAGGGGGCGACGGCACTGAAGCTTTCTTT.

The chain carries TRBV7-9 and TRBJ2-3, with a tentative D call TRBD2 (5 bases). The CDR3 covers 15 residues. The germline V gene has CDR1 SEHNR and CDR2 FQNEAQ (reference sequence). Between the trimmed V and J ends, which lost 1 base and 4 bases, there was a span of 12 bases. CDR3 loop: CASSLGGSGADTQYF. The CDR3 DNA follows: TGTGCCAGCAGCTTAGGAGGGAGTGGGGCAGATACGCAGTATTTT.